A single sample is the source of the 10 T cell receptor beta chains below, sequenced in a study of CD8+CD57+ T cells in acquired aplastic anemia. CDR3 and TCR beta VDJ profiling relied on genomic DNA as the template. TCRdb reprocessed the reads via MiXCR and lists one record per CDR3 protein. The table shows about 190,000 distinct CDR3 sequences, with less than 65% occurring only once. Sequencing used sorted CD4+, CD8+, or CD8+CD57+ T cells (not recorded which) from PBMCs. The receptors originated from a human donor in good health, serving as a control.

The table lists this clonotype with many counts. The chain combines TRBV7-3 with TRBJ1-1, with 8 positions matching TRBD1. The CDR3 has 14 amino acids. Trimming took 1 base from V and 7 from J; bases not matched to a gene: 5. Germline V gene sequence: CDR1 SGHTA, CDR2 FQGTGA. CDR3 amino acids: CASSLNRGTGEAFF. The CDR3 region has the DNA TGTGCCAGCAGCTTAAACCGCGGGACAGGTGAAGCTTTCTTT.

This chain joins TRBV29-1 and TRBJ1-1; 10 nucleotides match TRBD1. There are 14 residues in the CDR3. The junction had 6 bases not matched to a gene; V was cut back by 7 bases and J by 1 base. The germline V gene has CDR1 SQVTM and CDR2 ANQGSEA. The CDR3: CSGGTGDGNTEAFF. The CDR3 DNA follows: TGCAGCGGTGGGACAGGGGATGGGAACACTGAAGCTTTCTTT. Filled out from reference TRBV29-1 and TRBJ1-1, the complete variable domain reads SAVISQKPSRDICQRGTSLTIQCQVDSQVTMMFWYRQQPGQSLTLIATANQGSEATYESGFVIDKFPISRPNLTFSTLTVSNMSPEDSSIYLCSGGTGDGNTEAFFGQGTRLTVV.

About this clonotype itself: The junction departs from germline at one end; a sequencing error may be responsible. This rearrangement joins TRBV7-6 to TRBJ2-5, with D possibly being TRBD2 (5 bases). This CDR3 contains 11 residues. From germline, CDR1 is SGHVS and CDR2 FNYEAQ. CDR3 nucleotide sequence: TGTGCCAGCAGCTTCGGGGAGACCCACGGCTTC. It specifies CASSFGETHGF.

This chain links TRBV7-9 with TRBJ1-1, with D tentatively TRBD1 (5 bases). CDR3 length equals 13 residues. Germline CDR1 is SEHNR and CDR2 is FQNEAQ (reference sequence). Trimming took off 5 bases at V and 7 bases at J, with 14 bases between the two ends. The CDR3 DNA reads TGTGCCAGCAGCCCTTTACGGGGGGGTGAAGCTTTCTTT. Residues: CASSPLRGGEAFF.

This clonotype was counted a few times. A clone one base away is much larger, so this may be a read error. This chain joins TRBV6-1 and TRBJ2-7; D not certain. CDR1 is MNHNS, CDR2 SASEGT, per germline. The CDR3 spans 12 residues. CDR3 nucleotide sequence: TGTGCCAGCAGGACCGATGCCTACGGGCAGTACTTC. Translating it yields CASRTDAYGQYF.

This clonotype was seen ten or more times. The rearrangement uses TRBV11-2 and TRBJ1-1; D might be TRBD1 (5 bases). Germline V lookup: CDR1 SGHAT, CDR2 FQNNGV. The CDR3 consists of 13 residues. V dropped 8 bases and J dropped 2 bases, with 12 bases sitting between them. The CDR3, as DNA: TGTGCCAGCGACAGTGGCGCCAACACTGAAGCTTTCTTT. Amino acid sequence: CASDSGANTEAFF.

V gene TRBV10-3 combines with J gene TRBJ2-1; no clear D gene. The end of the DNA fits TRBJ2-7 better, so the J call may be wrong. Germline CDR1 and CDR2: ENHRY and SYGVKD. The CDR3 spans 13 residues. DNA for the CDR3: TGTGCCATCACCCCAGGAGTTTCCTACGAGCAGTACTTC. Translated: CAITPGVSYEQYF.

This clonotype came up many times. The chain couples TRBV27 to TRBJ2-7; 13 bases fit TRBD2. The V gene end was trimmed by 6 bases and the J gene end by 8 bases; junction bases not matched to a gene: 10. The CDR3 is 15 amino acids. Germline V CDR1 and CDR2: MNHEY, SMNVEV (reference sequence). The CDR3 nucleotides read TGTGCCAGCAGCCTGGCGGGACTAGCGGGGTTAAAGCAGTACTTC. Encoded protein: CASSLAGLAGLKQYF.

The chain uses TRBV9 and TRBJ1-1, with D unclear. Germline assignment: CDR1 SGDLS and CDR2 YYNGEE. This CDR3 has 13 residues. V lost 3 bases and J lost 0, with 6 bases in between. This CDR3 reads CASSEYMNTEAFF. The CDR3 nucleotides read TGTGCCAGCAGCGAATACATGAACACTGAAGCTTTCTTT.

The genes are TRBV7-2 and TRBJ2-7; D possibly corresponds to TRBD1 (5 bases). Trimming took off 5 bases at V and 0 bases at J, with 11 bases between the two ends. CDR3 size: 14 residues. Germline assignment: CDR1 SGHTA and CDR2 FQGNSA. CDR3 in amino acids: CASSAGFGSYEQYF. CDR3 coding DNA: TGTGCCAGCAGCGCAGGGTTCGGCTCCTACGAGCAGTACTTC.